This paragraph reports one T cell receptor beta chain. The data were produced by immunoSEQ multiplex PCR, yet TCRdb's version contains in-frame clones alone and is incomplete. There are approximately 150,000 clones in the sample; 85% to 95% occur only once, and roughly 14% lies in the top ten. The sample originates from a study of control samples from healthy donors and cancer patients. The CDR3 has 11 residues. Trimming cost V 2 bases and J 9 bases, with 5 bases left between them. Sequencing was performed on blood. The chain recombines TRBV12-3 or TRBV12-4 with TRBJ1-5; a weak D match, TRBD1 (5 bases). The receptor's source is a middle-aged man in good health. For the CDR3, the DNA is TGTGCCAGCAGTTTAACAGGGCCCCAGCATTTT. It is translated as CASSLTGPQHF.